This T cell receptor beta chain was recovered during a study of breast tumors, draining lymph nodes, adjacent tissues. As regards this clonotype: Mismatch with germline at one junction end may stem from a read error.

This CDR3 region has 13 residues. The germline CDR1 and CDR2 sequences are SGHTA and FQGNSA. TCRdb called the multiplex PCR reads again in MiXCR, with one record for every CDR3 protein. Of 100,000 to 150,000 distinct CDR3 sequences in the sample, around 24% are singletons; the top ten hold approximately 2.7%. Breast cancer patients provided tissue from their axillary draining lymph nodes. The specimen was axillary lymph node tissue. The sequence was obtained from a female donor with breast cancer. Some clones in this sample may be carry-over from other donors' samples. J is TRBJ2-7 and V is TRBV7-2, with D possibly TRBD1 on 5 matching bases. The CDR3 sequence is CASSLALGLEQCF. In DNA, the CDR3 is TGTGCCAGCAGCTTAGCCTTGGGGCTCGAGCAGTGCTTC.